This T cell receptor (beta chain) was profiled in a study of OX40 agonist ivuxolimab in advanced cancers. Assay: immunoSEQ multiplex PCR; the TCRdb copy retains only in-frame clones and omits some. In the table there are 65,000 to 90,000 clones, about 82% of which are singletons. Looked up from germline, CDR1 is LGHNA and CDR2 is YNFKEQ. This CDR3 is built from 15 residues. After removal of 4 bases from V and 3 bases from J, the junction contained 7 bases not matched to a gene. The specimen comprised CD4+ or CD8+ T cells sorted from blood, sampled in a trial of the OX40 agonist ivuxolimab. The receptor was derived from an adult with an advanced solid tumor such as melanoma, head and neck, liver or kidney cancer. The J gene is TRBJ2-5, the V gene TRBV4-2, with 8 bases identical to TRBD1. The CDR3 DNA reads as TGTGCCAGCAGCCTCACGATGGGACAGGAAGAGACCCAGTACTTC. Amino acids: CASSLTMGQEETQYF.